This T cell receptor beta chain came from a study of Ad26.COV2.S vaccination and SARS-CoV-2 variants. As for the study in general: Donor was one of the participants in the Ad26.COV2.S arm of the COV1001 trial.

As to treatment: some 20 received Ad26.COV2.S at low or high dose, single or two shots; several received placebo; per-sample allocation not given. Vaccine and placebo recipients were sampled on day 63 after the first injection. The vaccine antigen was prefusion-stabilized Wuhan SARS-CoV-2 spike. Using immunoSEQ multiplex PCR, the repertoire was profiled, and TCRdb retains in-frame clones only, with some absent. The sample consists of some 350,000 clones, roughly 88% of them appearing once. Germline CDR1 reads SGHTA; CDR2 reads FQGNSA. The germline V and J ends were trimmed by 4 bases and 1 base, with 13 bases remaining between them. The CDR3 runs to 15 residues.

This rearrangement joins TRBV7-2 to TRBJ1-1; possible D gene TRBD1, 6 bases. Specimen: peripheral blood, collected in a trial of Ad26.COV2.S vaccine versus placebo. This TCR was sampled from a person between 18 and 60 years old who received the Ad26.COV2.S COVID-19 vaccine or a placebo. The CDR3, as DNA: TGTGCCAGCAGCTCAAACAGGGTTGCGAACACTGAAGCTTTCTTT. Translation: CASSSNRVANTEAFF.